These 32 T cell receptor beta chains came from one sample sequenced in a study of human T cells and chemical hapten exposure. TCRdb reprocessed the 5' RACE reads with MiXCR, giving one entry per CDR3 protein. The data contain tens of thousands of distinct CDR3 sequences, more than 7% of them seen just once; the ten biggest clones take up approximately 2.3%. The starting material, unfractionated whole blood, was used for total RNA extraction. All receptors derive from a male donor in good health.

Ten or more counts support this clonotype. The V call is TRBV4-3, the J call TRBJ1-4; 10 bases fit TRBD1. V lost 0 bases and J lost 4; bases outside the gene matches: 11. CDR1 and CDR2 (germline): LGHNA, YSLEER. This CDR3 is built from 19 residues. The DNA for the CDR3 is TGCGCCAGCAGCCAAGATAGCGTGACAGGGGGCTTGGGTAATGAAAAACTGTTTTTT. Translation: CASSQDSVTGGLGNEKLFF.

This clonotype has only a few counts. The V and J genes are TRBV7-9 and TRBJ2-3, with 8 bases identical to TRBD1. V shed 4 bases and J 5 bases; nucleotides not matched to a gene: 2. There are 13 residues in the CDR3. CDR1 is SEHNR, CDR2 FQNEAQ, per germline (reference sequence). The CDR3 bases are TGTGCCAGCAGCTATGGACAGGGAGATACGCAGTATTTT. As protein: CASSYGQGDTQYF.

This chain uses TRBV7-2 with TRBJ1-4, with 8 bases fitting TRBD1. The V segment lost 2 bases and the J segment 8 bases; nucleotides outside the gene matches: 10. The CDR3 extends over 16 amino acids. Germline values: CDR1 SGHTA, CDR2 FQGNSA. CDR3 residues: CASSLRRTGIGEKLFF. The CDR3 coding sequence is TGTGCCAGCAGCTTAAGGCGGACAGGGATAGGGGAAAAACTGTTTTTT. Full variable domain (rest looked up from reference TRBV7-2 and TRBJ1-4): GAGVSQSPSNKVTEKGKDVELRCDPISGHTALYWYRQSLGQGLEFLIYFQGNSAPDKSGLPSDRFSAERTGGSVSTLTIQRTQQEDSAVYLCASSLRRTGIGEKLFFGSGTQLSVL.

This clonotype was seen many times. J is TRBJ2-1 and V is TRBV6-2 or TRBV6-3; 11 nucleotides align to TRBD1. V lost 5 bases and J lost 8; bases outside the gene matches: 8. Germline CDR1 is MNHEY and CDR2 is SVGEGT. The CDR3 is made up of 15 amino acids. In DNA, the CDR3 is TGTGCCAGCAGTGCCGGACAGGGGGCCGTCGATGAGCAGTTCTTC. Translating it yields CASSAGQGAVDEQFF.

In its sample, this clonotype was seen many times. The chain has TRBV20-1 and TRBJ2-5; 12 bases agree with TRBD2. The CDR3 length is 14 residues. Per the germline V gene, CDR1 is DFQATT and CDR2 is SNEGSKA (reference sequence). Unmatched junction bases numbered 4, after V lost 6 bases and J lost 2 bases. The CDR3 nucleotides are TGCAGTGCACCTCTAGCGGGGGGGCAAGAGACCCAGTACTTC. Translating gives CSAPLAGGQETQYF.

V is TRBV6-1 and J is TRBJ2-1, with TRBD2 matching over 8 bases. Germline CDR1 reads MNHNS; CDR2 reads SASEGT. V lost 6 bases to trimming and J lost 7 bases; unmatched junction nucleotides: 8. CDR3 size: 14 residues. The CDR3 protein is CASSQAGAGNEQFF. The CDR3 DNA sequence: TGTGCCAGCAGCCAAGCGGGAGCGGGGAATGAGCAGTTCTTC.

The sample holds a few counts of this clonotype. The gene calls are TRBV6-2 or TRBV6-3 and TRBJ1-5; weak D call: TRBD1 (5 bases). The germline gives CDR1 MNHEY, CDR2 SVGEGT. The CDR3 runs to 17 residues. Deletions cut 2 bases from V and 1 base from J, with 15 bases between. The CDR3 DNA reads as TGTGCCAGCAGTTACGGGGCAGCGCCTTGGAGCAATCAGCCCCAGCATTTT. The encoded protein is CASSYGAAPWSNQPQHF.

In its sample, this clonotype was seen a few times. V and J are TRBV6-2 or TRBV6-3 and TRBJ1-5, with D maybe TRBD1 (6 bases). V was clipped by 2 bases and J by 6 bases, with 11 bases between them. The CDR3 is made up of 14 amino acids. The germline V gene has CDR1 MNHEY and CDR2 SVGEGT. CDR3 DNA sequence: TGTGCCAGCAGTTACCCTGGACAGCTTCAGCCCCAGCATTTT. It is translated as CASSYPGQLQPQHF.

Ten or more counts support this clonotype. The chain uses TRBV7-2 and TRBJ2-1; D remains unclear. This CDR3 has 15 amino acids. With 1 base removed from V and 7 bases from J, the gap between germline ends came to 14 bases. Germline V CDR1 and CDR2: SGHTA, FQGNSA. This CDR3 is CASSLGWRQMNEQFF. CDR3 bases: TGTGCCAGCAGCTTAGGTTGGCGGCAGATGAATGAGCAGTTCTTC.

This clonotype came up a few times. The chain's CDR3 is CASSQAEGAMNTEAFF. DNA of the CDR3: TGCGCCAGCAGCCAAGCGGAAGGAGCTATGAACACTGAAGCTTTCTTT. The rearrangement joins TRBV4-3 to TRBJ1-1; D remains unclear. The V and J ends lost 1 base and 0 bases respectively, with 12 bases between them. CDR1 is LGHNA and CDR2 is YSLEER in the germline V gene. The CDR3 length is 16 residues.

The V and J genes are TRBV7-2 and TRBJ2-1; TRBD2 might be the D (6 bases). Trimming pared 2 bases from V and 9 bases from J, leaving 11 bases between. This CDR3 has 13 residues. Germline V gives CDR1 SGHTA, CDR2 FQGNSA. The CDR3 sequence: CASSLSAGSEQFF. CDR3 DNA sequence: TGTGCCAGCAGCTTAAGCGCGGGGAGTGAGCAGTTCTTC. Variable domain in full (rest from reference TRBV7-2 and TRBJ2-1): GAGVSQSPSNKVTEKGKDVELRCDPISGHTALYWYRQSLGQGLEFLIYFQGNSAPDKSGLPSDRFSAERTGGSVSTLTIQRTQQEDSAVYLCASSLSAGSEQFFGPGTRLTVL.

This clonotype was detected ten times or more. The chain links TRBV20-1 to TRBJ2-3, with D perhaps assigned TRBD1 or TRBD2 (5 bases each). Germline CDR1 is DFQATT and CDR2 is SNEGSKA (reference sequence). CDR3 size: 16 residues. V lost 0 bases, J lost 4 bases, and 17 bases lay in between. CDR3: CSAREGVLAGADTQYF. CDR3 nucleotides: TGCAGTGCTAGAGAGGGGGTCCTCGCAGGTGCAGATACGCAGTATTTT.

In this sample, this clonotype turned up many times. V and J are TRBV12-3 or TRBV12-4 and TRBJ2-3; 8 nucleotides align to TRBD2. The trim removed 5 bases at V and 3 bases at J, leaving 25 bases unmatched. This CDR3 contains 21 residues. DNA of the CDR3: TGTGCCAGCAGTCCTGGGACGGGACTAGTAGCCTCGGGGGGGAGGACAGATACGCAGTATTTT. It codes for CASSPGTGLVASGGRTDTQYF.

This clonotype was found many times. The chain joins TRBV20-1 to TRBJ1-2; D gene ambiguous. The length of the CDR3 is 12 residues. The germline V and J ends were trimmed by 0 bases and 4 bases, with 6 bases remaining between them. Germline CDR1 is DFQATT and CDR2 is SNEGSKA (reference sequence). The CDR3, as DNA: TGCAGTGCTAGAGATGAGGCCTATGGCTACACCTTC. Its translation: CSARDEAYGYTF.

In its sample, this clonotype was seen a few times. The gene calls are TRBV10-3 and TRBJ1-1; TRBD1 matches 8 bases. From germline, CDR1 is ENHRY and CDR2 SYGVKD. The CDR3 consists of 14 residues. V lost 6 bases to trimming and J lost 5 bases; unmatched junction nucleotides: 8. The CDR3 bases are TGTGCCATCAGGCTACAGGGGGGATCGACTGAAGCTTTCTTT. It translates to CAIRLQGGSTEAFF.

This chain uses TRBV20-1 with TRBJ2-3, with TRBD1 identical over 7 bases. Germline assignment: CDR1 DFQATT and CDR2 SNEGSKA (reference sequence). J was trimmed by 2 bases and V by 0 bases; bases with no gene match: 11. The CDR3 is 17 amino acids. The CDR3 bases are TGCAGTGCTAGAGATCTACAGGGGAAGGGGGACACAGATACGCAGTATTTT. Amino acid sequence: CSARDLQGKGDTDTQYF.

The chain joins TRBV20-1 to TRBJ1-2; TRBD1 aligns across 12 bases. The CDR3 totals 17 residues. Trimming took 0 bases from V and 3 from J; bases not matched to a gene: 8. In germline, CDR1 is DFQATT, CDR2 SNEGSKA (reference sequence). CDR3 sequence reads: CSARDRGQGAKDYGYTF. The DNA for the CDR3 is TGCAGTGCTAGAGACCGGGGACAGGGGGCGAAGGACTATGGCTACACCTTC.

This clonotype came up many times. The chain employs TRBV7-9 and TRBJ2-7; maybe TRBD1 (6 bases). V was cut by 5 bases and J by 2 bases, with 10 bases left in between. Germline V gene sequence: CDR1 SEHNR, CDR2 FQNEAQ (reference sequence). This CDR3 has 13 residues. The CDR3 DNA reads as TGTGCCAGCAGCCAGTCAGGGGCCTACGAGCAGTACTTC. It yields the protein CASSQSGAYEQYF. Drawing the rest from reference TRBV7-9 and TRBJ2-7, the complete variable domain is DTGVSQNPRHKITKRGQNVTFRCDPISEHNRLYWYRQTLGQGPEFLTYFQNEAQLEKSRLLSDRFSAERPKGSFSTLEIQRTEQGDSAMYLCASSQSGAYEQYFGPGTRLTVT.

This clonotype showed up many times. This rearrangement joins TRBV24-1 to TRBJ2-7; D is unclear. The CDR3 consists of 11 residues. Germline V gene data show CDR1 as KGHDR and CDR2 as SFDVKD. Deletions cut 3 bases from V and 7 bases from J, with 6 bases between. CDR3 DNA sequence: TGTGCCACCAGTGATGGGTTGGAGCAGTACTTC. Translated, it gives CATSDGLEQYF.

This clonotype was counted many times. The chain is built from TRBV13 and TRBJ2-7; 11 bases line up with TRBD2. This CDR3 is built from 17 residues. After removal of 5 bases from V and 6 bases from J, the junction contained 15 bases not matched to a gene. Germline CDR1 is PRHDT and CDR2 is FYEKMQ (reference sequence). CDR3 protein: CASSPGLAGRGVGEQYF. Here the CDR3 DNA reads TGTGCCAGCAGCCCAGGACTAGCGGGCCGAGGGGTTGGCGAGCAGTACTTC.

The sample holds a few counts of this clonotype. V and J are TRBV6-1 and TRBJ2-5; D may be TRBD1 (6 bases). CDR1 is MNHNS, CDR2 SASEGT, per germline. The CDR3 spans 14 residues. The germline V and J ends were trimmed by 4 bases and 5 bases, with 14 bases remaining between them. The CDR3 loop reads CASSADSPLETQYF. DNA for the CDR3: TGTGCCAGCAGTGCGGACAGCCCGCTGGAGACCCAGTACTTC.

This clonotype was observed many times. This sequence joins TRBV6-6 and TRBJ2-7; 9 bases line up with TRBD1. This CDR3 spans 15 amino acids. Germline trimming cut 0 bases from V and 6 bases from J; bases unmatched to any gene: 6. Germline values: CDR1 MNHNY, CDR2 SVGAGI (reference sequence). This CDR3 is CASSYSDRGGGEQYF. CDR3 sequence (DNA): TGTGCCAGCAGTTACTCGGACAGGGGCGGAGGCGAGCAGTACTTC.

This clonotype was recorded many times. Written as DNA, the CDR3 is TGTGCCAGCAGCGCCAGACAGGGCTCCTACAATGAGCAGTTCTTC. Residues: CASSARQGSYNEQFF. The V and J genes are TRBV7-9 and TRBJ2-1, with 7 bases that match TRBD1. The CDR3 has 15 amino acids. Trimming at V came to 5 bases and at J to 0 bases, leaving 4 bases not matched to a gene. Looked up from germline, CDR1 is SEHNR and CDR2 is FQNEAQ (reference sequence).

In its sample, this clonotype was seen a few times. The chain couples TRBV7-9 to TRBJ2-2; a weak D match, TRBD2 (5 bases). Germline-derived CDR1 and CDR2 are SEHNR and FQNEAQ (reference sequence). The CDR3 runs to 14 residues. The V end was cut by 3 bases, the J end by 1 base, with 6 bases between. CDR3 nucleotide sequence: TGTGCCAGCAGCTTCGGAGGGAACACCGGGGAGCTGTTTTTT. Protein: CASSFGGNTGELFF.

The V call is TRBV29-1, the J call TRBJ1-1; D is uncertain. Trimming pared 0 bases from V and 4 bases from J, leaving 18 bases between. The CDR3 is 16 amino acids. Per the germline V gene, CDR1 is SQVTM and CDR2 is ANQGSEA. CDR3 region: CSVEDLVWSRSTEAFF. Here the CDR3 DNA reads TGCAGCGTTGAAGATCTGGTGTGGTCACGGAGCACTGAAGCTTTCTTT.

CDR3 protein: CASSQAGAGGIETQYF. The DNA of the CDR3 is TGTGCCAGCAGCCAAGCAGGAGCGGGAGGGATTGAGACCCAGTACTTC. The chain couples TRBV3-1 to TRBJ2-5, with 10 bases that match TRBD2. V lost 1 base and J lost 5; bases outside the gene matches: 7. The germline V gene encodes CDR1 LGHDT and CDR2 YNNKEL (reference sequence). The CDR3 extends over 16 amino acids.

This clonotype was seen a handful of times. V and J are TRBV7-9 and TRBJ2-7; no firm D call. CDR3 length equals 13 residues. CDR1 and CDR2 from the germline V gene are SEHNR and FQNEAQ (reference sequence). The V end was cut by 5 bases, the J end by 3 bases, with 11 bases between. The CDR3 DNA sequence: TGTGCCAGCAGCCCCCCGGAGTACTACGAGCAGTACTTC. Translated: CASSPPEYYEQYF. Full variable domain (rest looked up from reference TRBV7-9 and TRBJ2-7): DTGVSQNPRHKITKRGQNVTFRCDPISEHNRLYWYRQTLGQGPEFLTYFQNEAQLEKSRLLSDRFSAERPKGSFSTLEIQRTEQGDSAMYLCASSPPEYYEQYFGPGTRLTVT.

This clonotype was seen a handful of times. The J gene is TRBJ1-3, the V gene TRBV27; 8 positions match TRBD1. The CDR3 totals 15 residues. V was clipped by 4 bases and J by 7 bases; unmatched bases: 9. Per germline, CDR1 MNHEY and CDR2 SMNVEV (reference sequence). In DNA form, the CDR3 reads TGTGCCAGCAGTTCCGGACAGGGCCGAGGTAACACCATATATTTT. Translated: CASSSGQGRGNTIYF.

This clonotype was counted many times. The chain uses TRBV2 and TRBJ1-5; possible D gene TRBD1, 6 bases. The CDR3 is 14 amino acids. Trimming removed 8 bases from V and 7 bases from J, with 18 bases in between. Germline lookup yields CDR1 SNHLY and CDR2 FYNNEI. This CDR3 reads CASSPGQSHQPQHF. CDR3 sequence (DNA): TGTGCCAGCTCCCCCGGACAGAGTCACCAGCCCCAGCATTTT.

This clonotype was seen ten or more times. This chain joins TRBV7-9 and TRBJ2-2; TRBD2 matches 12 bases. J was trimmed by 6 bases and V by 5 bases; bases with no gene match: 7. The V gene's germline CDR1 is SEHNR and CDR2 FQNEAQ (reference sequence). This CDR3 contains 16 residues. CDR3 region: CASSQGLAGRAGELFF. For the CDR3, the DNA is TGTGCCAGCAGCCAAGGACTAGCGGGACGGGCCGGGGAGCTGTTTTTT.

This clonotype was counted at least ten times. This sequence joins TRBV18 and TRBJ2-5, with D perhaps matching TRBD1 or TRBD2 (5 bases each). CDR1 is KGHSH and CDR2 is LQKENI in the germline V gene. The CDR3 has 16 amino acids. The ends were cut back, 2 bases at V and 3 bases at J, with 16 bases in the middle. CDR3 sequence reads: CASSPFPGRKEETQYF. CDR3 bases: TGTGCCAGCTCACCATTCCCGGGACGGAAAGAAGAGACCCAGTACTTC.

Note on this clonotype: This sequence may be a read error, since a much larger clone differs from it by one base. V gene TRBV10-3 combines with J gene TRBJ2-5; maybe TRBD2 (6 bases). Deletions cut 4 bases from V and 2 bases from J, with 20 bases between. Looked up from germline, CDR1 is ENHRY and CDR2 is SYGVKD. The CDR3 loop spans 17 amino acids. The CDR3 spells CAISGSVGGSGQETQYF. In DNA, the CDR3 is TGTGCCATCAGTGGGTCGGTCGGCGGTAGCGGACAAGAGACCCAGTACTTC.